The source of this T cell receptor (beta chain) is a study of blood T cell repertoires in COVID-19. Study at large: From the United States, Italy and Spain came samples of acute and convalescent COVID-19. The analysed material was cDNA or gDNA that came from T cells, B-cell-depleted T cells, or PBMCs.

Germline assignment: CDR1 SGHTA and CDR2 FQGNSA. The CDR3 consists of 14 residues. With V trimmed by 4 bases and J by 7 bases, 5 bases remained unmatched. How the authors handled the data: It was from reference gene primer amplification that nucleated cell counts were estimated. The repertoire was sequenced with immunoSEQ multiplex PCR; TCRdb's copy has only in-frame clones and lacks some. The V and J calls and the clone size are those of that table, but D and trimming were determined from the DNA. The table shows about 200,000 clones, with more than 75% occurring only once. The chain carries TRBV7-2 and TRBJ1-4; TRBD1 matches at 8 bases. This sequence was found in a woman of 80 years or more with acute or convalescent COVID-19. What was sequenced was peripheral blood. The CDR3 DNA is TGTGCCAGCAGCTCCCCAGACAGGGGTGAAAAACTGTTTTTT. Translating it yields CASSSPDRGEKLFF.